This record looks at one T cell receptor beta chain sequence and its context. These data belong to a study of blood T cell repertoires in COVID-19. On the study more broadly: Sites in the United States, Italy and Spain provided acute and convalescent COVID-19 samples.

Per the original data handling: Amplified reference gene primers provided the basis for estimating nucleated cell counts. Repertoires were generated with immunoSEQ multiplex PCR, while TCRdb's copy carries only in-frame clones and drops some. The DNA was the basis for D and trimming; V, J and clone size are from that table. The sample contains fewer than 50,000 clones, about two thirds of which appear only once. The sequence was obtained from a man older than 75 with acute or convalescent COVID-19. What was sequenced was peripheral blood.

The CDR3 nucleotides are TGTGCCATCAGGCCAAGGGACACGAACACTGAAGCTTTCTTT. Translation: CAIRPRDTNTEAFF. The chain recombines TRBV10-3 with TRBJ1-1, with D possibly TRBD1 on 6 matching bases. The CDR3 length is 14 residues. CDR1 and CDR2 from the germline V gene are ENHRY and SYGVKD. The V and J ends lost 6 bases and 1 base respectively, with 12 bases between them.